This is a list of T cell receptor beta chains from one sample in a study of T-cell memory formation after mild COVID-19. TCRdb itself ran the 5' RACE reads through MiXCR, one entry per CDR3 protein. The sample records 300,000 to 350,000 distinct CDR3 sequences, 14% being singletons. Sequencing was carried out using PBMCs or a T cell subset sorted from them (not recorded which). The source is a man between 18 and 35 years old who had mild COVID-19 (a few samples of this study predate the infection). Cell type and time point are not known. The CDR3 runs from the conserved cysteine through the conserved F or W. D genes are given only for firm matches. Not all rows give a size; the values are once, few, many and, for expanded clones, a class.

clone size	V gene	J gene	D gene	CDR3 DNA	CDR3 protein
-	TRBV7-8	TRBJ2-3	TRBD2	TGTGCCAGCAGACACGAAGCGGGGGGAGGTGATACGCAGTATTTT	CASRHEAGGGDTQYF
-	TRBV30	TRBJ1-6	-	TGTGCCTGGAGAGTGGTGGGTCAGGGTGTTTCACCCCTCCACTTT	CAWRVVGQGVSPLHF
-	TRBV7-3	TRBJ2-1	TRBD2	TGTGCCAGCAGCTTATTTGCGGGGGGCCGGAATGAGCAGTTCTTC	CASSLFAGGRNEQFF
few	TRBV7-2	TRBJ1-2	-	TGTGCCAGCAGCTTGGGCAGGGTGGATGGCTACACCTTC	CASSLGRVDGYTF
-	TRBV2	TRBJ2-3	-	TGTGCCAGCTCAGGGGAGGTGACAGATACGCAGTATTTT	CASSGEVTDTQYF
-	TRBV29-1	TRBJ2-7	TRBD2	TGCAGCGTCGGGGAGGGGGAGCAGTACTTC	CSVGEGEQYF
few	TRBV5-1	TRBJ2-2	-	TGCGCCAGCAGCTCCCTGGACTTTTCCTTCGGGGAGCTGTTTTTT	CASSSLDFSFGELFF
-	TRBV3-1	TRBJ2-2	-	TGTGCCAGCAGGTCGGGGGCTTACACCGGGGAGCTGTTTTTT	CASRSGAYTGELFF
-	TRBV4-3	TRBJ1-1	-	TGCGCCAGCAGCCAAGTTCCTCCGAGGGGGATGGCTGAAGCTTTCTTT	CASSQVPPRGMAEAFF
-	TRBV20-1	TRBJ2-1	-	TGCAGTGCTAGACAGGTGGTCAACAATGAGCAGTTCTTC	CSARQVVNNEQFF
many	TRBV15	TRBJ2-5	-	TGTGCCACCAGCAGGGACATAGAGACCCAGTACTTC	CATSRDIETQYF
few	TRBV4-1	TRBJ2-3	TRBD1	TGCGCCAGCAGCCCATTCGCCAGGGGGAGCACAGATACGCAGTATTTT	CASSPFARGSTDTQYF
few	TRBV7-2	TRBJ2-4	TRBD2	TGTGCCAGCAGCTCTAGCGGGCTCCGGGGAGTTCAGTACTTC	CASSSSGLRGVQYF
-	TRBV4-1	TRBJ1-5	-	TGCGCCAGCAGCCACCGACCAGGGGTGTTTGATCAGCCCCAGCATTTT	CASSHRPGVFDQPQHF
-	TRBV6-5	TRBJ2-7	TRBD1	TGTGCCAGCAGTCCCGGGACAGTTTACGAGCAGTACTTC	CASSPGTVYEQYF
few	TRBV20-1	TRBJ2-1	TRBD2	TGCAGTGCTAGAGGATCGCGGGGGGGCAGGAATGAGCAGTTCTTC	CSARGSRGGRNEQFF
few	TRBV7-9	TRBJ2-7	-	TGTGCCAGCAGCCTGACTAACACCGGCGAGCAGTACTTC	CASSLTNTGEQYF
-	TRBV20-1	TRBJ2-3	-	TGCAGTGTCAGAGGTTCGGCAGATACGCAGTATTTT	CSVRGSADTQYF
few	TRBV29-1	TRBJ1-1	-	TGCAGCGCACGCCGGGGCAGGGCGAACACTGAAGCTTTCTTT	CSARRGRANTEAFF
-	TRBV28	TRBJ2-3	TRBD2	TGTGCCAGCAGTTTGTTTCGACGTAGCGGGGGGGTGGATACGCAGTATTTT	CASSLFRRSGGVDTQYF
-	TRBV10-3	TRBJ1-3	-	TGTGCCATCAGTGAGACATTCGGGGAGAACACCATATATTTT	CAISETFGENTIYF
few	TRBV6-1	TRBJ1-3	-	TGTGCCAGCAGTGCCCGCGACGGGAGCTCTGGAAACACCATATATTTT	CASSARDGSSGNTIYF
-	TRBV7-9	TRBJ1-2	-	TGTGCCAGCAGCTTATCCGGGAATGGCTACACCTTC	CASSLSGNGYTF
few	TRBV18	TRBJ2-1	TRBD2	TGTGCCAGCTCACCACCGGCTAGCGGTTCAAATGAGCAGTTCTTC	CASSPPASGSNEQFF
few	TRBV7-7	TRBJ2-1	TRBD2	TGTGCTAGCAGCCCTTTCGGGGGGGCCCCCAATGAGCAGTTCTTC	CASSPFGGAPNEQFF
many	TRBV9	TRBJ2-7	-	TGTGCCAGCAGCGTACAGGGTGTTCCCTACGAGCAGTACTTC	CASSVQGVPYEQYF
-	TRBV7-9	TRBJ1-1	-	TGTGCCAGCAGGGGGACGGGGGGAGCTTTCTTT	CASRGTGGAFF
many	TRBV4-1	TRBJ2-5	TRBD2	TGCGCCAGCAGCCTGAGGACTAGCGGGGGTCAAGAGACCCAGTACTTC	CASSLRTSGGQETQYF
-	TRBV20-1	TRBJ2-5	-	TGCAGTGCTCCCCCCGGGAAGGTATTGGAGACCCAGTACTTC	CSAPPGKVLETQYF
-	TRBV5-6	TRBJ1-5	-	TGTGCCAGCAGCCGACTCGGGACCGAACAGCCCCAGCATTTT	CASSRLGTEQPQHF
few	TRBV10-3	TRBJ2-3	TRBD1	TGTGCCATCAGTGAGGGGAGACAGGGGATGAGTAGCACAGATACGCAGTATTTT	CAISEGRQGMSSTDTQYF
few	TRBV6-6	TRBJ2-7	-	TGTGCCAGCTCGACGGGGGGCCCCAACGAGCAGTACTTC	CASSTGGPNEQYF
many	TRBV12-3/TRBV12-4	TRBJ2-1	-	TGTGCCAGCAGCTTCTACAATGAGCAGTTCTTC	CASSFYNEQFF
-	TRBV12-3/TRBV12-4	TRBJ2-2	-	TGTGCCAGCAGTCCTCGGGAAGACACCGGGGAGCTGTTTTTT	CASSPREDTGELFF
few	TRBV29-1	TRBJ2-7	TRBD2	TGCAGCGTCGCTAGGGGTCTAGCGGGCGCCTACGAGCAGTACTTC	CSVARGLAGAYEQYF
few	TRBV6-4	TRBJ2-4	-	TGTGCCAGCGTAGGGGGACGGATTCAGTACTTC	CASVGGRIQYF
few	TRBV20-1	TRBJ1-5	-	TGCAGTGCTAGGACAGGAAGGCAGCCCCAGCATTTT	CSARTGRQPQHF
-	TRBV4-1	TRBJ1-1	-	TGCGCCAGCAGCTACCCAGGGGAGCACACTGAAGCTTTCTTT	CASSYPGEHTEAFF
-	TRBV6-6	TRBJ1-2	-	TGTGCCAGCAGTTACGTATTGGCAGGGCATGGCTACACCTTC	CASSYVLAGHGYTF
-	TRBV7-6	TRBJ2-1	TRBD1	TGTGCCAGCAGCTTAGGGTGGGGACAGGGGGCGACTAATGAGCAGTTCTTC	CASSLGWGQGATNEQFF
-	TRBV6-6	TRBJ2-5	-	TGTGCCAGCGGGGGGTCAGGGGAGACCCAGTACTTC	CASGGSGETQYF
-	TRBV7-9	TRBJ1-2	TRBD1	TGTGCCAGCAGCGTCGACAGGGGAGGCGGCTACACCTTC	CASSVDRGGGYTF
-	TRBV2	TRBJ2-5	-	TGTGCCAGCACCCCTCTGGGGCAAGAGACCCAGTACTTC	CASTPLGQETQYF
-	TRBV20-1	TRBJ2-3	TRBD2	TGCAGTGCCGGGGGGGTGGGGGCAGATACGCAGTATTTT	CSAGGVGADTQYF
few	TRBV24-1	TRBJ2-5	TRBD1	TGTGCCACCAGTGACGCGACAGGGTCGGAGACCCAGTACTTC	CATSDATGSETQYF
-	TRBV12-3/TRBV12-4	TRBJ1-1	-	TGTGCCAGCAGTTTAAGGGAAAGGACTGAAGCTTTCTTT	CASSLRERTEAFF
few	TRBV3-1	TRBJ2-4	-	TGTGCCAGCAGCCAAGCTGGGGATAGATCGGACATTCAGTACTTC	CASSQAGDRSDIQYF
-	TRBV7-2	TRBJ2-4	-	TGTGCCAGCAGCTTAGCGGCAGCCAAAAACATTCAGTACTTC	CASSLAAAKNIQYF
-	TRBV3-1	TRBJ2-3	TRBD2	TGTGCCAGCAGCCGACATAGCGGGGGGCACACAGATACGCAGTATTTT	CASSRHSGGHTDTQYF
many	TRBV7-3	TRBJ2-1	-	TGTGCCAGCAGCTTACAGGGGAACGGTAATAATGAGCAGTTCTTC	CASSLQGNGNNEQFF
few	TRBV4-1	TRBJ1-6	-	TGCGCCAGCAGCCATGCTGTATCGGGGAATCGGAATTCACCCCTCCACTTT	CASSHAVSGNRNSPLHF
-	TRBV6-4	TRBJ1-2	-	TGTGCCAGCAGTGACTCGGGGAGTAGGCGCTACACCTTC	CASSDSGSRRYTF
few	TRBV10-3	TRBJ2-7	TRBD1	TGTGCCATCAGTGAGTCGGACAGGGCCTACGAGCAGTACTTC	CAISESDRAYEQYF
many	TRBV27	TRBJ1-4	TRBD1	TGTGCCAGCAGTTTATGGACAGGGGGCGAGGAAAAACTGTTTTTT	CASSLWTGGEEKLFF
few	TRBV9	TRBJ1-3	TRBD1	TGTGCCAGCAGCGGGCAGGGGGCCCCCTCTGGAAACACCATATATTTT	CASSGQGAPSGNTIYF
-	TRBV12-3/TRBV12-4	TRBJ1-5	TRBD1	TGTGCCAGCACTCGGGACAGGGTAGTTCAGCCCCAGCATTTT	CASTRDRVVQPQHF